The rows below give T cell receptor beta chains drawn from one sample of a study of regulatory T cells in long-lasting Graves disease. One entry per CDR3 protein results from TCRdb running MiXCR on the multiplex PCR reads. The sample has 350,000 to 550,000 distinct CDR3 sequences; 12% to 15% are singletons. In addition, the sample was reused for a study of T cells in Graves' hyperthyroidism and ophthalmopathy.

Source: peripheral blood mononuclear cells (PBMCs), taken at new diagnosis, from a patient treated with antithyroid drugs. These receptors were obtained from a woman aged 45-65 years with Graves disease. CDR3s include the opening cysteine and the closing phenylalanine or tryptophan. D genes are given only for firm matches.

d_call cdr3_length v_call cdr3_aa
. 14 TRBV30 CAWSVHSVQETQYF
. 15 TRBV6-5 CASSYTRDRSYEQYF
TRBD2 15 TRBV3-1 CASSQTSGRALEKYF
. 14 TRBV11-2 CASSLVGGGDTQYF
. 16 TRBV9 CASSSRGGGGTDTQYF
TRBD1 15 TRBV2 CASKRGTGAADTQYF
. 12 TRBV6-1 CASSDHPYEQYF
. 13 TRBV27 CASSMSGYNEQFF
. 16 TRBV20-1 CSARDQGAGGGYEQFF
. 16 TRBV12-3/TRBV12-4 CASSLNWVVLNTEAFF
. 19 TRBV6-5 CASSYSIIRTVSDNSPLHF
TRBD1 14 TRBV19 CASSPGQKNQPQHF
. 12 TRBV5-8 CASSNERYEQYF
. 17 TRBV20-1 CSARDRVRASSNEKLFF
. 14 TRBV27 CASSLSDLQETQYF
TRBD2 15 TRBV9 CASSVGTSGSDTQYF
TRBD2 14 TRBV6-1 CASRRIAGDGEQFF
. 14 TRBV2 CASREDNSGNTIYF
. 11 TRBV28 CASSLGGSLFF
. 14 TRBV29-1 CSVVGGGQSYEQYF
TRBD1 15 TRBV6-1 CASSPTQGASTEAFF
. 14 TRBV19 CASSHAGTAYEQYF
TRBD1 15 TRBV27 CASSGDRGGNSPLHF